Listed here is a single T cell receptor beta chain. The authors' processing: By means of reference gene primer amplification, nucleated cell counts were estimated. Profiling relied on immunoSEQ multiplex PCR, and the TCRdb table lists in-frame clones only, not all of them. The DNA gave D and trimming, while V, J and clone size come from that table. The sample lists 180,000 or so clones, 89% occurring once. The CDR3 is 16 residues long. V was cut by 0 bases and J by 1 base, with 11 bases left in between. Germline CDR1 and CDR2: SGHRS and YFSETQ. This sample was included in a study of blood T cell repertoires in COVID-19. Overall study: The origin of the acute and convalescent COVID-19 samples was the United States, Italy and Spain. Sources were T cells, B-cell-depleted T cells, or PBMCs; the material itself was cDNA or gDNA.

The study assigned cohorts using participant-reported clinical history. This sequence joins TRBV5-1 and TRBJ1-5; possible D gene TRBD1, 5 bases. This clonotype was obtained from a woman aged 40 to 50 with acute COVID-19. What was sequenced was PBMCs or T cells enriched from blood (not recorded which). The chain's CDR3 is CASSLEGGASNQPQHF. The DNA of the CDR3 is TGCGCCAGCAGCTTGGAGGGTGGGGCGAGCAATCAGCCCCAGCATTTT.